There are many counts of the clone carrying this T cell receptor (beta chain). The CDR3 spans 13 residues. The germline V gene has CDR1 LGHDT and CDR2 YNNKEL (reference sequence). Between the trimmed V and J ends, which lost 3 bases and 11 bases, there was a span of 16 bases. This record belongs to a study of CD8 T cells in ankylosing spondylitis. TCRdb ran MiXCR on the 5' RACE reads and lists one entry per CDR3 protein. The sample lists 250,000 to 400,000 distinct CDR3 sequences, 11% occurring once. The chain joins TRBV3-1 to TRBJ1-1; D is unresolved. The material sequenced was blood, either unsorted or a sorted T cell fraction (not recorded which). The TCR was taken from a female donor with ankylosing spondylitis or in good health (not recorded which). The CDR3 coding sequence is TGTGCCAGCAGCCAGACGGAAGGAGTGATGGCTTTCTTT. Its translation: CASSQTEGVMAFF. Variable domain in full (rest from reference TRBV3-1 and TRBJ1-1): DTAVSQTPKYLVTQMGNDKSIKCEQNLGHDTMYWYKQDSKKFLKIMFSYNNKELIINETVPNRFSPKSPDKAHLNLHINSLELGDSAVYFCASSQTEGVMAFFGQGTRLTVV.